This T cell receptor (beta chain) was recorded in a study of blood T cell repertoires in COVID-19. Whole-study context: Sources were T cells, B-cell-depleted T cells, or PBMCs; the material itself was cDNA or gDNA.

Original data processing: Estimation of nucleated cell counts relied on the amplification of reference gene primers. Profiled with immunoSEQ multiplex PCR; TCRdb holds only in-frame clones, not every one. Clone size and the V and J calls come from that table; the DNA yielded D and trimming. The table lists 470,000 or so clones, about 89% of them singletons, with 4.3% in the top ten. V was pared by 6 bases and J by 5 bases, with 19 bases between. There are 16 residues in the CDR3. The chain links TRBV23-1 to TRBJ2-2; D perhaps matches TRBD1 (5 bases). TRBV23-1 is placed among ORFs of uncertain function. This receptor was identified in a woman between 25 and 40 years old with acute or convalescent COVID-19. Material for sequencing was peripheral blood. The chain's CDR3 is CASRGPPRSTTGELFF. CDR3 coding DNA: TGCGCCAGCAGGGGGCCTCCTAGATCAACGACCGGGGAGCTGTTTTTT.